These T cell receptor beta chains were read from a single sample in a study of CD8+ T cells in alopecia areata. Using immunoSEQ multiplex PCR, the repertoire was profiled, and TCRdb retains in-frame clones only, with some absent. The sample yields some 240,000 clones, under 60% seen once. This specimen consisted of CD4+ T cells sorted from blood, obtained at week 4, from a patient treated with tofacitinib. These receptors all come from a human donor with alopecia areata. Both conserved end residues are part of each CDR3. The D gene is left open where the match is weak. Clone sizes are given selectively: once, few, many, or a class where the clone is expanded.

abundance: -; v_gene: TRBV6-1; d_gene: -; j_gene: TRBJ1-6; CDR3nt: TGTGCCAGCAGTGTGTCGGGACTTAGTCGGGCCAAACCTTCACCCCTCCACTTT; CDR3aa: CASSVSGLSRAKPSPLHF
abundance: few; v_gene: TRBV29-1; d_gene: -; j_gene: TRBJ2-4; CDR3nt: TGCAGCGTTGAAGAGGGGTACATTCAGTACTTC; CDR3aa: CSVEEGYIQYF
abundance: -; v_gene: TRBV29-1; d_gene: TRBD1; j_gene: TRBJ1-1; CDR3nt: TGCAGCGTACTAAAACGGACAGGGGGCACTGAAGCTTTCTTT; CDR3aa: CSVLKRTGGTEAFF
abundance: -; v_gene: TRBV15; d_gene: -; j_gene: TRBJ2-5; CDR3nt: TGTGCCACCAGCCGGCTATCCGAGACCCAGTACTTC; CDR3aa: CATSRLSETQYF
abundance: -; v_gene: TRBV2; d_gene: -; j_gene: TRBJ2-7; CDR3nt: TGTGCCAGCAGCGAGGAATTCTCCTACGAGCAGTACTTC; CDR3aa: CASSEEFSYEQYF
abundance: -; v_gene: TRBV29-1; d_gene: -; j_gene: TRBJ1-1; CDR3nt: TGCAGCGTTGATAAGGGCGTTAGCACTGAAGCTTTCTTT; CDR3aa: CSVDKGVSTEAFF
abundance: -; v_gene: TRBV19; d_gene: TRBD1; j_gene: TRBJ2-7; CDR3nt: TGTGCCAGTAGTCCACCCGGGACAGACTTTTACGAGCAGTACTTC; CDR3aa: CASSPPGTDFYEQYF
abundance: -; v_gene: TRBV27; d_gene: TRBD2; j_gene: TRBJ2-7; CDR3nt: TGTGCCAGCATGGAGACTAGCGGGACCTACGAGCAGTACTTC; CDR3aa: CASMETSGTYEQYF
abundance: -; v_gene: TRBV5-6; d_gene: TRBD1; j_gene: TRBJ2-5; CDR3nt: TGTGCCAGCACCTCACTAGGGGGCGAAGAAGAGACCCAGTACTTC; CDR3aa: CASTSLGGEEETQYF
abundance: -; v_gene: TRBV29-1; d_gene: TRBD1; j_gene: TRBJ1-1; CDR3nt: TGCAGCGTTGTAAAGACAGGGGGCTCAAACACTGAAGCTTTCTTT; CDR3aa: CSVVKTGGSNTEAFF
abundance: -; v_gene: TRBV29-1; d_gene: -; j_gene: TRBJ1-2; CDR3nt: TGCAGCGTTGAAACGCCCCGGGGGCCCAACTATGGCTACACCTTC; CDR3aa: CSVETPRGPNYGYTF
abundance: -; v_gene: TRBV29-1; d_gene: TRBD1; j_gene: TRBJ1-2; CDR3nt: TGCAGCGTCGGACAGGGGGTCAGCACCTTC; CDR3aa: CSVGQGVSTF
abundance: -; v_gene: TRBV29-1; d_gene: -; j_gene: TRBJ2-7; CDR3nt: TGCAGCGTTGAAGACCCAGTATCCTACGAGCAGTACTTC; CDR3aa: CSVEDPVSYEQYF
abundance: -; v_gene: TRBV9; d_gene: TRBD2; j_gene: TRBJ2-1; CDR3nt: TGTGCCAGCAGTGTTGGTAGCGGGGGGATTTTATACAATGAGCAGTTCTTC; CDR3aa: CASSVGSGGILYNEQFF
abundance: -; v_gene: TRBV25-1; d_gene: TRBD1; j_gene: TRBJ1-2; CDR3nt: TGTGCCAGCCAGGGGCAGACAGGGTATAACTATGGCTACACCTTC; CDR3aa: CASQGQTGYNYGYTF
abundance: -; v_gene: TRBV5-1; d_gene: -; j_gene: TRBJ2-1; CDR3nt: TGCGCCAGCAGCACCCGAGATGTCTACAATGAGCAGTTCTTC; CDR3aa: CASSTRDVYNEQFF
abundance: -; v_gene: TRBV7-2; d_gene: -; j_gene: TRBJ2-1; CDR3nt: TGTGCCAGCAGCTTAAGTACAGACTACAATGAGCAGTTCTTC; CDR3aa: CASSLSTDYNEQFF
abundance: -; v_gene: TRBV11-2; d_gene: TRBD2; j_gene: TRBJ2-3; CDR3nt: TGTGCCAGCAGCCTAAACGCCGGGGGGAGGTTGACAGATACGCAGTATTTT; CDR3aa: CASSLNAGGRLTDTQYF
abundance: few; v_gene: TRBV11-2; d_gene: -; j_gene: TRBJ2-7; CDR3nt: TGTGCCAGCAGGGAACAGGGACACGAGCAGTACTTC; CDR3aa: CASREQGHEQYF
abundance: -; v_gene: TRBV29-1; d_gene: -; j_gene: TRBJ1-2; CDR3nt: TGCAGCGTTCTGGTAGTGGGGTCTACCTATGGCTACACCTTC; CDR3aa: CSVLVVGSTYGYTF
abundance: -; v_gene: TRBV15; d_gene: -; j_gene: TRBJ2-5; CDR3nt: TGTGCCACCAGCACACCCAGCGTGGAGACCCAGTACTTC; CDR3aa: CATSTPSVETQYF
abundance: few; v_gene: TRBV6-1; d_gene: -; j_gene: TRBJ2-3; CDR3nt: TGTGCCAGCAGTGAAGGACGGCTAGACACAGATACGCAGTATTTT; CDR3aa: CASSEGRLDTDTQYF
abundance: -; v_gene: TRBV29-1; d_gene: -; j_gene: TRBJ2-3; CDR3nt: TGCAGCGGGCTCGGGCGGGTGACAAGCACAGATACGCAGTATTTT; CDR3aa: CSGLGRVTSTDTQYF
abundance: -; v_gene: TRBV29-1; d_gene: -; j_gene: TRBJ1-1; CDR3nt: TGCAGCGTTGATGCGGGGGTCACTGAAGCTTTCTTT; CDR3aa: CSVDAGVTEAFF
abundance: once; v_gene: TRBV25-1; d_gene: TRBD2; j_gene: TRBJ2-3; CDR3nt: TGTGCCAGCAGTGGAATAGCGGGTCAATACACAGATACGCAGTATTTT; CDR3aa: CASSGIAGQYTDTQYF
abundance: -; v_gene: TRBV29-1; d_gene: -; j_gene: TRBJ1-1; CDR3nt: TGCAGCGCCGAGGGACGGATGAACACTGAAGCTTTCTTT; CDR3aa: CSAEGRMNTEAFF
abundance: -; v_gene: TRBV7-6; d_gene: -; j_gene: TRBJ2-7; CDR3nt: TGTGCCAGCAAACTACGAAGCTCCTACGAGCAGTACTTC; CDR3aa: CASKLRSSYEQYF
abundance: -; v_gene: TRBV29-1; d_gene: TRBD2; j_gene: TRBJ2-5; CDR3nt: TGCAGCGTCGGGGGGACCGAAGAGACCCAGTACTTC; CDR3aa: CSVGGTEETQYF
abundance: once; v_gene: TRBV9; d_gene: -; j_gene: TRBJ1-2; CDR3nt: TGTGCCAGCAGCGCCTCGCAGACAGGACTCAGGGGCTACACCTTC; CDR3aa: CASSASQTGLRGYTF
abundance: -; v_gene: TRBV29-1; d_gene: -; j_gene: TRBJ1-2; CDR3nt: TGCAGCGTTGGGCAGGATGGCTACACCTTC; CDR3aa: CSVGQDGYTF
abundance: -; v_gene: TRBV29-1; d_gene: -; j_gene: TRBJ1-1; CDR3nt: TGCAGCGTTGAAGATCAGCGGGACACTGAAGCTTTCTTT; CDR3aa: CSVEDQRDTEAFF
abundance: -; v_gene: TRBV14; d_gene: TRBD1; j_gene: TRBJ2-1; CDR3nt: TGTGCCAGCAGCCTCCGACAGGGAGTGAGAAACAATGAGCAGTTCTTC; CDR3aa: CASSLRQGVRNNEQFF
abundance: -; v_gene: TRBV5-1; d_gene: TRBD1; j_gene: TRBJ1-1; CDR3nt: TGCGCCAGCAGCTTGGAGGGACAGGGGTTGGCTGAAGCTTTCTTT; CDR3aa: CASSLEGQGLAEAFF
abundance: -; v_gene: TRBV4-3; d_gene: -; j_gene: TRBJ2-5; CDR3nt: TGCGCCAGCAGCCAAAGGCCCGCCGAGACCCAGTACTTC; CDR3aa: CASSQRPAETQYF
abundance: -; v_gene: TRBV29-1; d_gene: -; j_gene: TRBJ1-2; CDR3nt: TGCAGCGTTGAGGACATGCTGGTGGGTGGCTACACCTTC; CDR3aa: CSVEDMLVGGYTF
abundance: -; v_gene: TRBV4-3; d_gene: -; j_gene: TRBJ2-1; CDR3nt: TGCGCCAGCAGCCAAGTCGCCTTGAGCTCCTACAATGAGCAGTTCTTC; CDR3aa: CASSQVALSSYNEQFF
abundance: -; v_gene: TRBV2; d_gene: -; j_gene: TRBJ2-3; CDR3nt: TGTGCCAGCAGGGCACAGATCACAGATACGCAGTATTTT; CDR3aa: CASRAQITDTQYF
abundance: -; v_gene: TRBV5-4; d_gene: -; j_gene: TRBJ2-7; CDR3nt: TGTGCCAGCAGCCGAAGGCACGGGGCTTTCCCCTACGAGCAGTACTTC; CDR3aa: CASSRRHGAFPYEQYF
abundance: -; v_gene: TRBV29-1; d_gene: -; j_gene: TRBJ2-3; CDR3nt: TGCAGCGTTGTGCAGGGCTGGGGCGTGCGCACAGATACGCAGTATTTT; CDR3aa: CSVVQGWGVRTDTQYF
abundance: -; v_gene: TRBV7-2; d_gene: -; j_gene: TRBJ2-3; CDR3nt: TGTGCCAGCAGCTTAATTGGCGCAGCAACTAGCACAGATACGCAGTATTTT; CDR3aa: CASSLIGAATSTDTQYF
abundance: -; v_gene: TRBV18; d_gene: -; j_gene: TRBJ2-5; CDR3nt: TGTGCCAGCTCACCACTCAGGCAAGAGACCCAGTACTTC; CDR3aa: CASSPLRQETQYF
abundance: -; v_gene: TRBV29-1; d_gene: TRBD2; j_gene: TRBJ2-3; CDR3nt: TGCAGCGTCACCCAACTAGCGGGGGGTCCAGATACGCAGTATTTT; CDR3aa: CSVTQLAGGPDTQYF
abundance: -; v_gene: TRBV27; d_gene: -; j_gene: TRBJ2-2; CDR3nt: TGTGCCAGCAGTCGAGGGAACACCGGGGAGCTGTTTTTT; CDR3aa: CASSRGNTGELFF
abundance: -; v_gene: TRBV5-1; d_gene: -; j_gene: TRBJ2-5; CDR3nt: TGCGCCAGCAGCTTGCTTCTTGGGGAGACCCAGTACTTC; CDR3aa: CASSLLLGETQYF
abundance: -; v_gene: TRBV6-1; d_gene: TRBD1; j_gene: TRBJ1-2; CDR3nt: TGTGCCAGCAGGGGACAGCACTATGGCTACACCTTC; CDR3aa: CASRGQHYGYTF
abundance: -; v_gene: TRBV7-8; d_gene: -; j_gene: TRBJ1-1; CDR3nt: TGTGCCAGCAGCTTAGACAGGGAAACTGAAGCTTTCTTT; CDR3aa: CASSLDRETEAFF
abundance: -; v_gene: TRBV5-1; d_gene: TRBD1; j_gene: TRBJ1-2; CDR3nt: TGCGCCAGCAGCTCGGGGACAGGGCACGATGGCTACACCTTC; CDR3aa: CASSSGTGHDGYTF
abundance: -; v_gene: TRBV28; d_gene: TRBD2; j_gene: TRBJ2-5; CDR3nt: TGTGCCAGCAGAGGCATTTCCAGCGGGGGGGCTGGAGAGACCCAGTACTTC; CDR3aa: CASRGISSGGAGETQYF
abundance: -; v_gene: TRBV15; d_gene: -; j_gene: TRBJ1-2; CDR3nt: TGTGCCACCAGCAGAGAGGACAAGGGTGACTACACCTTC; CDR3aa: CATSREDKGDYTF
abundance: few; v_gene: TRBV5-5; d_gene: -; j_gene: TRBJ2-3; CDR3nt: TGTGCCAGCACCCGACGGGAAGGGTCCACAGATACGCAGTATTTT; CDR3aa: CASTRREGSTDTQYF
abundance: -; v_gene: TRBV29-1; d_gene: -; j_gene: TRBJ1-2; CDR3nt: TGCAGCGTTGAAGTGGCGGCAGGGTGGAATGGCTACACCTTC; CDR3aa: CSVEVAAGWNGYTF
abundance: -; v_gene: TRBV29-1; d_gene: -; j_gene: TRBJ1-5; CDR3nt: TGCAGCGCTCTCGTGACCAGGGGCCAGCCCCAGCATTTT; CDR3aa: CSALVTRGQPQHF
abundance: -; v_gene: TRBV29-1; d_gene: TRBD2; j_gene: TRBJ2-1; CDR3nt: TGCAGCGTTGATTGGGCGGGGGACAATGAGCAGTTCTTC; CDR3aa: CSVDWAGDNEQFF
abundance: -; v_gene: TRBV23-1; d_gene: -; j_gene: TRBJ2-5; CDR3nt: TGCGCCAGCAGTCAACCCCGTTTCCCAGAGGAGACCCAGTACTTC; CDR3aa: CASSQPRFPEETQYF
abundance: once; v_gene: TRBV4-3; d_gene: TRBD2; j_gene: TRBJ2-3; CDR3nt: TGCGCCAGCAGCCAAGATCTCGGGGGGGCCATAGATACGCAGTATTTT; CDR3aa: CASSQDLGGAIDTQYF
abundance: -; v_gene: TRBV9; d_gene: -; j_gene: TRBJ2-1; CDR3nt: TGTGCCAGCAGCTTGCCCGGTCAAGGCAATGAGCAGTTCTTC; CDR3aa: CASSLPGQGNEQFF
abundance: -; v_gene: TRBV30; d_gene: TRBD1; j_gene: TRBJ2-1; CDR3nt: TGTGCCTGGAGTGCGACAGGGGGCTACAATGAGCAGTTCTTC; CDR3aa: CAWSATGGYNEQFF
abundance: -; v_gene: TRBV19; d_gene: -; j_gene: TRBJ1-1; CDR3nt: TGTGCCAGTAGTGTCGACAACATGAACACTGAAGCTTTCTTT; CDR3aa: CASSVDNMNTEAFF
abundance: few; v_gene: TRBV28; d_gene: -; j_gene: TRBJ2-1; CDR3nt: TGTGCCAGCAGCGCTTCCTACAATGAGCAGTTCTTC; CDR3aa: CASSASYNEQFF